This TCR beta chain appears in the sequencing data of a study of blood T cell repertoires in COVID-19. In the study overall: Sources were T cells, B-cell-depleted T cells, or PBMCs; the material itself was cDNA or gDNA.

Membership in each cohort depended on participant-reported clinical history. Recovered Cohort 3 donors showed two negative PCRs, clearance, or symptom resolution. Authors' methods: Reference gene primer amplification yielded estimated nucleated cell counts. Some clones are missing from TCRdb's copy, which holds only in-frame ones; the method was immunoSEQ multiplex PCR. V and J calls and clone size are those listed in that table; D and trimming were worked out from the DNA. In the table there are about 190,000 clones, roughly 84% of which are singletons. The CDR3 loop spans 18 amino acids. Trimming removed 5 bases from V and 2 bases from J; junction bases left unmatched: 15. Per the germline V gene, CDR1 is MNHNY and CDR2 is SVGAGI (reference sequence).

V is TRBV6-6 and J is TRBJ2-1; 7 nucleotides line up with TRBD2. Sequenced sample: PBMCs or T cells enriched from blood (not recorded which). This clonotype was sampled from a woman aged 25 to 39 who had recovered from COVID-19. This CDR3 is CASSRPTLAAGAYNEQFF. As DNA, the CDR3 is TGTGCCAGCAGTCGTCCTACCCTAGCGGCCGGGGCCTACAATGAGCAGTTCTTC.